This entry describes one T cell receptor beta chain. These data belong to a study of cytomegalovirus exposure and HLA in healthy donors. Trimming at V came to 0 bases and at J to 0 bases, leaving 2 bases not matched to a gene. Germline V gene data show CDR1 as LGHNA and CDR2 as YSLEER. The CDR3 is made up of 17 amino acids. The PCR was carried out with 60 Vbeta primers and 13 Jbeta primers. TCRdb's table, derived via immunoSEQ multiplex PCR, lists solely in-frame clones and lacks some. This table holds under 200,000 clones, about 84% found once. The chain carries TRBV4-3 and TRBJ2-1; 10 bases map to TRBD2. The specimen sequenced was PBMCs. The sequence derives from a woman in her 30s in good health and CMV-seropositive. CDR3 nucleotide sequence: TGCGCCAGCAGCCAAGAGTCTAGCGGGAGCTCCTACAATGAGCAGTTCTTC. It is translated as CASSQESSGSSYNEQFF.